These 22 T cell receptor beta chains came from one sample sequenced in a study of blood T cells in healthy people across ages. Through a sample-barcoded 5' primer and a J-beta primer mix, a second PCR was run for roughly 6 to 11 cycles. TCRdb processed the 5' RACE reads anew with MiXCR; each CDR3 protein has one entry. The top ten hold approximately 3.7% of the sample, which has 600,000 to 800,000 distinct CDR3 sequences, around 21% seen once. Sequenced: blood. Every receptor here comes from a man in his 70s in good health.

The genes are TRBV9 and TRBJ2-7, with 7 bases identical to TRBD1. The end of the DNA is better explained by TRBJ2-1, so the J call may be wrong. This CDR3 has 15 residues. Germline V gives CDR1 SGDLS, CDR2 YYNGEE. CDR3: CASSASGTANNEQFF. The CDR3 coding sequence is TGTGCCAGCAGCGCCTCCGGGACAGCGAACAATGAGCAGTTCTTC.

In the case of this clonotype: One end of the junction is discordant with germline, which a read error may explain. This chain uses TRBV7-9 with TRBJ2-4, with a tentative D call TRBD2 (6 bases). Germline CDR1 and CDR2: SEHNR and FQNEAQ (reference sequence). The CDR3 spans 15 residues. The CDR3 nucleotides read TGTGCCGGCAGCTTCGCATTAGCGGATAAAAACATTCAGTACTTC. Protein product: CAGSFALADKNIQYF.

This clonotype was seen more than once but under ten times. This chain uses TRBV20-1 with TRBJ2-3; the match to TRBD2 covers 15 bases. V was pared by 1 base and J by 4 bases, with 3 bases of the junction left unmatched. Germline V gene sequence: CDR1 DFQATT, CDR2 SNEGSKA (reference sequence). This CDR3 has 16 residues. CDR3 nucleotide sequence: TGCAGTGCTAGAGTGGGACTAGCGGGAGGATCAGATACGCAGTATTTT. Encoded protein: CSARVGLAGGSDTQYF.

This clonotype was seen only a few times. V gene TRBV5-5 combines with J gene TRBJ1-1; a possible D gene is TRBD1 (5 bases). CDR1 and CDR2 from the germline V gene are SGHKS and YYEKEE (reference sequence). The ends were cut back, 4 bases at V and 5 bases at J, with 15 bases in the middle. The CDR3 extends over 14 amino acids. CDR3 coding DNA: TGTGCCAGCAGCATCGACTGGGGGAGGACTGAAGCTTTCTTT. Encoded protein: CASSIDWGRTEAFF.

V gene TRBV20-1 combines with J gene TRBJ1-5; 8 bases are a match to TRBD1. V shed 5 bases and J 3 bases; nucleotides not matched to a gene: 6. This CDR3 region has 14 residues. CDR1 and CDR2 (germline): DFQATT, SNEGSKA (reference sequence). This chain's CDR3 is CSAHGQGLNQPQHF. The DNA for the CDR3 is TGCAGTGCTCACGGACAGGGACTCAATCAGCCCCAGCATTTT.

The J gene is TRBJ2-5, the V gene TRBV7-6; 7 positions agree with TRBD2. The CDR3 covers 14 residues. The germline gives CDR1 SGHVS, CDR2 FNYEAQ. With V trimmed by 6 bases and J by 2 bases, 6 bases remained unmatched. The CDR3 sequence is CASSPTSRQETQYF. In DNA, the CDR3 is TGTGCCAGCAGTCCGACTAGCAGACAAGAGACCCAGTACTTC.

This clonotype was detected only a few times. At one end, the junction sequence differs from germline, possibly due to a read error. This sequence joins TRBV14 and TRBJ2-7; D perhaps matches TRBD1 (6 bases). The CDR3 totals 13 residues. Germline V gene sequence: CDR1 SGHDN, CDR2 FVKESK. Here the CDR3 DNA reads TGTGCCAGCAGCCAAGATCTGGGGACAAACACACACTTC. This gives the protein CASSQDLGTNTHF.

The rearrangement joins TRBV24-1 to TRBJ2-5; a possible D gene is TRBD1 (5 bases). This CDR3 spans 15 amino acids. Germline CDR1 and CDR2: KGHDR and SFDVKD. Trimming left V 4 bases short and J 3 bases short, with 14 bases between. CDR3 DNA: TGTGCCACCAGTGAAACGACAGAAACCAAAGAGACCCAGTACTTC. Its translation is CATSETTETKETQYF.

This sequence joins TRBV29-1 and TRBJ2-7; 11 positions agree with TRBD2. Germline loops: CDR1 SQVTM, CDR2 ANQGSEA. This CDR3 comprises 14 residues. V dropped 6 bases and J dropped 1; count of bases not matched to a gene: 5. The CDR3 DNA sequence: TGCAGCGTGCGGACTAGCGGGCGGTCCTACGAGCAGTACTTC. Its translation: CSVRTSGRSYEQYF.

The chain joins TRBV20-1 to TRBJ1-2, with 9 positions matching TRBD1. CDR1 and CDR2 from the germline V gene are DFQATT and SNEGSKA (reference sequence). The CDR3 spans 13 residues. The CDR3 region is CSARDREIYGYTF. Written as DNA, the CDR3 is TGCAGCGCGAGGGACAGGGAGATATATGGCTACACCTTC.

V gene TRBV6-1 combines with J gene TRBJ2-3; 7 bases are shared with TRBD1. V shed 6 bases and J 1 base; nucleotides not matched to a gene: 4. The CDR3 length is 14 residues. The germline CDR1 and CDR2 sequences are MNHNS and SASEGT. In nucleotides, the CDR3 is TGTGCCAGCAGAATTGGACAGGGCACAGATACGCAGTATTTT. Protein: CASRIGQGTDTQYF.

This clonotype was counted once. The rearrangement uses TRBV20-1 and TRBJ2-2; D uncertain. Germline loops: CDR1 DFQATT, CDR2 SNEGSKA (reference sequence). The V and J ends lost 4 bases and 3 bases respectively, with 12 bases between them. This CDR3 is built from 14 residues. This CDR3 is CSATLNGDTGELFF. In nucleotides, the CDR3 is TGCAGTGCTACCTTAAATGGAGACACCGGGGAGCTGTTTTTT.

The rearrangement uses TRBV5-1 and TRBJ2-5; the D gene is possibly TRBD2 (5 bases). V was shortened by 2 bases and J by 4 bases, with 12 bases between the two germline ends. This CDR3 has 14 amino acids. In germline, CDR1 is SGHRS, CDR2 YFSETQ. CDR3 nucleotides: TGCGCCAGCAGCTTTATCGGAGAGGGAGAGACCCAGTACTTC. Protein product: CASSFIGEGETQYF.

This clonotype has only a few counts. V gene TRBV11-2 combines with J gene TRBJ2-2, with D unresolved. This CDR3 has 15 residues. Germline CDR1 reads SGHAT; CDR2 reads FQNNGV. The V and J ends lost 3 bases and 4 bases respectively, with 12 bases between them. The CDR3: CASSFTNRSTGELFF. DNA of the CDR3: TGTGCCAGCAGCTTTACCAATCGGAGCACCGGGGAGCTGTTTTTT.

This clonotype has at least ten counts. The rearrangement links TRBV28 to TRBJ1-6; D might be TRBD1 (5 bases). The germline V gene encodes CDR1 MDHEN and CDR2 SYDVKM. V was pared by 5 bases and J by 8 bases, with 13 bases between. The CDR3 runs 14 residues. CDR3 protein: CASSLRQNDSPLHF. The CDR3 DNA sequence: TGTGCCAGCAGTCTGAGACAGAATGATTCACCCCTCCACTTT.

This clonotype was seen a handful of times. The rearrangement uses TRBV3-1 and TRBJ2-1; 7 bases are shared with TRBD2. The germline V gene encodes CDR1 LGHDT and CDR2 YNNKEL (reference sequence). This CDR3 contains 16 residues. V lost 4 bases, J lost 15 bases, and 21 bases stayed unmatched. The CDR3 reads CASSPTETSRQRVAFF. The CDR3 nucleotides read TGTGCCAGCAGCCCCACGGAGACTAGCCGCCAAAGGGTCGCGTTCTTC.

The gene calls are TRBV7-9 and TRBJ1-1; D may be TRBD1 (5 bases). V gave up 2 bases and J gave up 6 bases, with 13 bases separating them. The CDR3 length is 14 residues. Per the germline V gene, CDR1 is SEHNR and CDR2 is FQNEAQ (reference sequence). DNA for the CDR3: TGTGCCAGCAGCTTACTCGGTGGGGGATCTGAAGCTTTCTTT. It codes for CASSLLGGGSEAFF.

This clonotype was detected a few times. The genes are TRBV29-1 and TRBJ2-5; D perhaps matches TRBD2 (5 bases). V shed 8 bases and J shed 5 bases, with 15 bases lying between them. The CDR3 extends over 12 amino acids. The germline V gene has CDR1 SQVTM and CDR2 ANQGSEA. The CDR3 DNA is TGCAGCCCTGTGCGGGCTGACGAGACCCAGTACTTC. Translated, it gives CSPVRADETQYF.

This clonotype was seen more than once but under ten times. This chain links TRBV6-5 with TRBJ1-2; TRBD1 aligns across 8 bases. Germline values: CDR1 MNHEY, CDR2 SVGAGI. The V gene end was trimmed by 6 bases and the J gene end by 2 bases; junction bases not matched to a gene: 5. CDR3 length: 14 residues. The CDR3 here is CASRRTGTNYGYTF. The CDR3 DNA sequence: TGTGCCAGCAGGCGGACAGGGACGAACTATGGCTACACCTTC.

The rearrangement joins TRBV6-1 to TRBJ1-1; D is undetermined. Trimming removed 3 bases at V and 1 base at J, with 6 bases between. Germline V gives CDR1 MNHNS, CDR2 SASEGT. The CDR3 runs 13 residues. As DNA, the CDR3 is TGTGCCAGCAGTGACAGAAAGAACACTGAAGCTTTCTTT. This translates into CASSDRKNTEAFF.

This clonotype was seen at least ten times. CDR3 coding DNA: TGCGCCAGCAGCAGGCAGGAGAACACTGAAGCTTTCTTT. It encodes CASSRQENTEAFF. The chain links TRBV5-1 to TRBJ1-1, with D unclear. The germline V and J ends were trimmed by 4 bases and 1 base, with 8 bases remaining between them. This CDR3 has 13 residues. Germline V lookup: CDR1 SGHRS, CDR2 YFSETQ.

The chain has TRBV5-1 and TRBJ2-5; 12 nucleotides agree with TRBD2. The J segment lost 5 bases and the V segment lost 4 bases, leaving 9 bases of the junction unmatched. This CDR3 region has 16 residues. CDR1 and CDR2 (germline): SGHRS, YFSETQ. CDR3 bases: TGCGCCAGCAGCCCATCTAGCGGGAGGGCCCGTGAGACCCAGTACTTC. The encoded protein is CASSPSSGRARETQYF.